This is a list of T cell receptor beta chains from one sample in a study of blood T cells in healthy people across ages. TCRdb re-called the 5' RACE reads with MiXCR, one entry per CDR3 protein. The sample has 1.2 million to 1.5 million distinct CDR3 sequences; around 59% are singletons. Material: blood. Source of these receptors: a man aged 18 to 30 in good health. CDR3s include the opening cysteine and the closing phenylalanine or tryptophan. A D gene is named only where the DNA matches it firmly. Expanded clones get a size class; other rows say once, few or many, or leave the size out.

D: TRBD1; V: TRBV24-1; J: TRBJ1-5; length: 15; size: .; CDR3: CATSEAGGYNQPQHF; DNA: TGTGCCACCAGTGAGGCAGGGGGGTACAATCAGCCCCAGCATTTT
D: TRBD2; V: TRBV28; J: TRBJ2-3; length: 17; size: .; CDR3: CASSSLLLAGNADTQYF; DNA: TGTGCCAGCAGTTCCCTCCTCCTAGCGGGCAATGCAGATACGCAGTATTTT
D: .; V: TRBV20-1; J: TRBJ2-1; length: 16; size: .; CDR3: CSAPQAGWGFLNEQFF; DNA: TGCAGCGCCCCCCAAGCTGGATGGGGTTTTTTGAATGAGCAGTTCTTC
D: .; V: TRBV4-1; J: TRBJ2-7; length: 14; size: .; CDR3: CVSRQVPESGEQYF; DNA: TGCGTCAGCAGACAAGTACCGGAATCAGGCGAGCAGTACTTC
D: .; V: TRBV29-1; J: TRBJ1-1; length: 13; size: .; CDR3: CSVEKQLNTEAFF; DNA: TGCAGCGTTGAAAAACAGTTGAACACTGAAGCTTTCTTT
D: .; V: TRBV10-3; J: TRBJ2-7; length: 13; size: few; CDR3: CAISESNWQQQYF; DNA: TGTGCCATCAGTGAGTCGAACTGGCAACAGCAGTACTTC
D: .; V: TRBV4-2; J: TRBJ1-3; length: 12; size: few; CDR3: CASSQNGNTIYF; DNA: TGTGCCAGCAGCCAAAACGGAAACACCATATATTTT
D: TRBD2; V: TRBV7-2; J: TRBJ2-3; length: 14; size: few; CDR3: CASSLASGADTQYF; DNA: TGTGCCAGCAGCTTGGCTAGCGGGGCAGATACGCAGTATTTT
D: TRBD1; V: TRBV28; J: TRBJ2-7; length: 16; size: once; CDR3: CASSSVTGQKTYEQYF; DNA: TGTGCCAGCAGTTCCGTTACGGGACAGAAAACCTACGAGCAGTACTTC
D: TRBD1; V: TRBV10-3; J: TRBJ2-2; length: 16; size: .; CDR3: CAISRAGTGNTGELFF; DNA: TGTGCCATCAGTCGTGCCGGGACAGGGAACACCGGGGAGCTGTTTTTT
D: TRBD1; V: TRBV4-2; J: TRBJ2-4; length: 20; size: few; CDR3: CASSQELGQGSRLAKNIQYF; DNA: TGTGCCAGCAGCCAAGAGCTCGGACAGGGATCCAGGTTGGCCAAAAACATTCAGTACTTC
D: TRBD1; V: TRBV29-1; J: TRBJ2-3; length: 16; size: few; CDR3: CSVEDEWDRGTDTQYF; DNA: TGCAGCGTTGAAGATGAGTGGGACAGGGGGACAGATACGCAGTATTTT
D: .; V: TRBV4-1; J: TRBJ1-2; length: 16; size: .; CDR3: CASSLSSQGANYGYTF; DNA: TGCGCCAGCAGCCTCTCCTCCCAGGGAGCTAACTATGGCTACACCTTC
D: .; V: TRBV29-1; J: TRBJ1-1; length: 12; size: .; CDR3: CSVVGGGTEAFF; DNA: TGCAGCGTTGTCGGGGGGGGGACTGAAGCTTTCTTT
D: .; V: TRBV12-3/TRBV12-4; J: TRBJ2-7; length: 13; size: few; CDR3: CASSLGVDREQYF; DNA: TGTGCCAGCAGTTTAGGGGTCGACCGGGAACAGTACTTC
D: .; V: TRBV6-2/TRBV6-3; J: TRBJ1-6; length: 14; size: .; CDR3: CASSGGLHNSPLHF; DNA: TGTGCCAGCAGTGGTGGCCTTCATAATTCACCCCTCCACTTT
D: .; V: TRBV18; J: TRBJ1-5; length: 17; size: .; CDR3: CASSPAAMATRNQPQHF; DNA: TGTGCCAGCTCACCGGCGGCCATGGCCACTAGAAATCAGCCCCAGCATTTT
D: TRBD1; V: TRBV27; J: TRBJ1-2; length: 16; size: .; CDR3: CASSSTGTGLVYGYTF; DNA: TGTGCCAGCAGTTCCACCGGGACAGGGTTGGTCTATGGCTACACCTTC
D: TRBD2; V: TRBV9; J: TRBJ2-3; length: 14; size: .; CDR3: CASSVSGTFDTQYF; DNA: TGTGCCAGCAGCGTTAGCGGGACTTTTGATACGCAGTATTTT
D: .; V: TRBV29-1; J: TRBJ1-1; length: 15; size: .; CDR3: CSVEALQFLNTEAFF; DNA: TGCAGCGTGGAAGCCCTACAGTTCCTGAACACTGAAGCTTTCTTT
D: TRBD2; V: TRBV20-1; J: TRBJ2-5; length: 16; size: .; CDR3: CSARKLAGTSMETQYF; DNA: TGCAGTGCTAGAAAGCTGGCCGGGACTAGCATGGAGACCCAGTACTTC
D: .; V: TRBV27; J: TRBJ2-7; length: 15; size: .; CDR3: CASSLWDVGIYEQYF; DNA: TGTGCCAGCAGTTTATGGGATGTGGGGATCTACGAGCAGTACTTC
D: .; V: TRBV12-3/TRBV12-4; J: TRBJ1-2; length: 13; size: few; CDR3: CATWATTNYGYTF; DNA: TGTGCCACCTGGGCCACTACGAACTATGGCTACACCTTC
D: TRBD1; V: TRBV6-6; J: TRBJ2-7; length: 16; size: .; CDR3: CASSYSIGTGPREQYF; DNA: TGTGCCAGCAGTTACTCGATCGGGACAGGGCCGAGAGAGCAGTACTTC
D: .; V: TRBV6-2/TRBV6-3; J: TRBJ1-1; length: 16; size: .; CDR3: CASRPPLGTANTEAFF; DNA: TGTGCCAGCAGGCCTCCCTTGGGAACAGCCAACACTGAAGCTTTCTTT
D: .; V: TRBV4-1; J: TRBJ1-2; length: 15; size: few; CDR3: CASSHSEGGGDGYTF; DNA: TGCGCCAGCAGCCACAGTGAGGGGGGCGGGGATGGCTACACCTTC
D: .; V: TRBV5-1; J: TRBJ1-2; length: 14; size: .; CDR3: CASSLDTLGGGYTF; DNA: TGCGCCAGCAGCTTGGACACTTTGGGCGGTGGCTACACCTTC
D: .; V: TRBV29-1; J: TRBJ2-7; length: 13; size: .; CDR3: CSVDGIGGYEQYF; DNA: TGCAGCGTTGATGGTATAGGGGGCTACGAGCAGTACTTC
D: TRBD1; V: TRBV4-2; J: TRBJ2-7; length: 16; size: .; CDR3: CASSQVAQGASYEQYF; DNA: TGTGCCAGCAGCCAAGTAGCACAGGGGGCATCCTACGAGCAGTACTTC
D: .; V: TRBV5-1; J: TRBJ2-6; length: 15; size: .; CDR3: CASSPPSGGANVLTF; DNA: TGCGCCAGCAGCCCACCATCTGGAGGGGCCAACGTCCTGACTTTC
D: TRBD2; V: TRBV6-5; J: TRBJ2-5; length: 15; size: .; CDR3: CAGSRQRGVQETQYF; DNA: TGTGCCGGCAGCCGCCAGCGGGGGGTCCAAGAGACCCAGTACTTC
D: TRBD2; V: TRBV4-1; J: TRBJ2-1; length: 17; size: few; CDR3: CASSQEIPGGAHNEQFF; DNA: TGCGCCAGCAGCCAAGAAATACCGGGAGGGGCACACAATGAGCAGTTCTTC
D: .; V: TRBV11-2; J: TRBJ1-2; length: 13; size: .; CDR3: CVSSLTGPYGYTF; DNA: TGTGTCAGCAGCTTAACAGGGCCGTATGGCTACACCTTC
D: .; V: TRBV21-1; J: TRBJ2-1; length: 14; size: .; CDR3: CASSKEGPPNEQFF; DNA: TGTGCCAGCAGCAAAGAGGGACCTCCAAATGAGCAGTTCTTC
D: TRBD2; V: TRBV6-1; J: TRBJ2-7; length: 17; size: .; CDR3: CASTPGLAGLSYNEQYF; DNA: TGTGCCAGCACTCCGGGACTAGCGGGGCTCTCCTACAATGAGCAGTACTTC
D: TRBD1; V: TRBV5-1; J: TRBJ2-4; length: 17; size: few; CDR3: CASSLGILDRGKNIQYF; DNA: TGCGCCAGCAGCTTGGGAATTTTGGACAGGGGGAAAAACATTCAGTACTTC
D: TRBD2; V: TRBV27; J: TRBJ2-7; length: 16; size: .; CDR3: CASSLTASGSLYGQYF; DNA: TGTGCCAGCAGTTTAACCGCTAGCGGGAGTCTATACGGGCAGTACTTC
D: .; V: TRBV10-3; J: TRBJ2-5; length: 14; size: .; CDR3: CAISESIGRETQYF; DNA: TGTGCCATCAGTGAGTCGATCGGGCGTGAGACCCAGTACTTC
D: .; V: TRBV7-9; J: TRBJ2-1; length: 17; size: .; CDR3: CASSLGGRGAIYNEQFF; DNA: TGTGCCAGCAGCTTAGGTGGGCGGGGAGCGATTTACAATGAGCAGTTCTTC
D: TRBD1; V: TRBV11-2; J: TRBJ2-7; length: 16; size: .; CDR3: CASSLLPGDSSYEQYF; DNA: TGTGCCAGCAGCTTACTCCCCGGGGACAGTTCCTACGAGCAGTACTTC
D: .; V: TRBV25-1; J: TRBJ1-5; length: 14; size: once; CDR3: CASSDIAGDQPQHF; DNA: TGTGCCAGCAGTGATATAGCGGGAGATCAGCCCCAGCATTTT
D: .; V: TRBV28; J: TRBJ2-6; length: 15; size: .; CDR3: CASTTQVSGANVLTF; DNA: TGTGCCAGCACCACACAGGTCTCTGGGGCCAACGTCCTGACTTTC
D: .; V: TRBV15; J: TRBJ1-5; length: 15; size: .; CDR3: CATSIGRGGNQPQHF; DNA: TGTGCCACCAGCATCGGCAGGGGTGGCAATCAGCCCCAGCATTTT
D: .; V: TRBV5-1; J: TRBJ1-1; length: 14; size: .; CDR3: CASRNSAPNTEAFF; DNA: TGCGCCAGCAGGAACTCCGCGCCGAACACTGAAGCTTTCTTT
D: .; V: TRBV10-3; J: TRBJ1-2; length: 13; size: .; CDR3: CAISESRGDGYTF; DNA: TGTGCCATCAGTGAGTCGAGAGGGGATGGCTACACCTTC
D: .; V: TRBV20-1; J: TRBJ2-3; length: 12; size: .; CDR3: CSASKASDTRYF; DNA: TGCAGTGCTAGTAAAGCGTCGGATACGCGGTATTTT
D: .; V: TRBV21-1; J: TRBJ1-1; length: 14; size: .; CDR3: CASFQSDPGEKAFF; DNA: TGTGCCAGCTTCCAATCCGATCCGGGGGAAAAAGCTTTCTTT
D: TRBD2; V: TRBV9; J: TRBJ2-7; length: 14; size: .; CDR3: CSSSGGGRAHEQYF; DNA: TGTTCCAGCAGCGGCGGCGGGAGGGCCCACGAGCAGTACTTC
D: .; V: TRBV14; J: TRBJ2-7; length: 13; size: .; CDR3: CASSREYNYEQYF; DNA: TGTGCCAGCAGCCGGGAGTACAACTACGAGCAGTACTTC